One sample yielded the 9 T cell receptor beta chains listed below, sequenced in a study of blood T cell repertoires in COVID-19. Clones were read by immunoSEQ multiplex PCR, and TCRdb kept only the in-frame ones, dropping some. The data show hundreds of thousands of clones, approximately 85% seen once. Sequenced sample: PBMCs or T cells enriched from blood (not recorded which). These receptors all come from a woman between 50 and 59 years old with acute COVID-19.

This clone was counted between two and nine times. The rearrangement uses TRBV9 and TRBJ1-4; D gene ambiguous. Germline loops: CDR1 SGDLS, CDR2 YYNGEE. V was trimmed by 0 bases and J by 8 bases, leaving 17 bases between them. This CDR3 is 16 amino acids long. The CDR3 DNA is TGTGCCAGCAGCGTAGGTAGAGGGCGTTTGGGGGAAAAACTGTTTTTT. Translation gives CASSVGRGRLGEKLFF.

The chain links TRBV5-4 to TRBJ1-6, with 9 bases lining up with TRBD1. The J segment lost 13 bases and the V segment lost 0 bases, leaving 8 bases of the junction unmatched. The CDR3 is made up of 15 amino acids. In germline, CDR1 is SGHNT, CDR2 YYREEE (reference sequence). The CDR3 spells CASSLAGTGSGPLHF. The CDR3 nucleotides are TGTGCCAGCAGCTTGGCCGGGACAGGGAGTGGGCCCCTCCACTTT.

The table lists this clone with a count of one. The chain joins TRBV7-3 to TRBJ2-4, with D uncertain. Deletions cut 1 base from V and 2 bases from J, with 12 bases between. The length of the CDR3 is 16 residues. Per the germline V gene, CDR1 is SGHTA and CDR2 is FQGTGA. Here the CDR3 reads CASSLIARKPKNIQYF. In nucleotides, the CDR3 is TGTGCCAGCAGCTTAATTGCGCGGAAGCCCAAAAACATTCAGTACTTC.

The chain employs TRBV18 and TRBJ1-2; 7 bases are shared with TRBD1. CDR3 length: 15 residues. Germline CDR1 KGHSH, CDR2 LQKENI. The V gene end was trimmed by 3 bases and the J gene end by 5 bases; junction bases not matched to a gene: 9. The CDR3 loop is CASSPPDRTFYGYTF. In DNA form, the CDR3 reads TGTGCCAGCTCACCCCCGGACAGGACTTTTTATGGCTACACCTTC.

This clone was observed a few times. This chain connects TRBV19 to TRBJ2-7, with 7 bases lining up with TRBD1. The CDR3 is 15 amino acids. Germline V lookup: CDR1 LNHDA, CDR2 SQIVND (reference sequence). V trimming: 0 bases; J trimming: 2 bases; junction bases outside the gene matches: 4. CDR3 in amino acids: CASSIDLGQPYEQYF. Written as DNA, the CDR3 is TGTGCCAGTAGTATAGATTTGGGACAGCCCTACGAGCAGTACTTC.

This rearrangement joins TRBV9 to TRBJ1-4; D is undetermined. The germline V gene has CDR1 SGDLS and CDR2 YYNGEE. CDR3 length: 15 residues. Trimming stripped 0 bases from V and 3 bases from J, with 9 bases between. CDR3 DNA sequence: TGTGCCAGCAGCGTAGGGCCGGACTCTAATGAAAAACTGTTTTTT. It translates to CASSVGPDSNEKLFF.

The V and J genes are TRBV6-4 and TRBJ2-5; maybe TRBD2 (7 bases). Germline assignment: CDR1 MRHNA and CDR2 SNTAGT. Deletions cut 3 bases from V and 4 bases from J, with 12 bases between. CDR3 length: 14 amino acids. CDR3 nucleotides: TGTGCCAGCAGTGAACAGGGAGGGTCAGAGACCCAGTACTTC. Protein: CASSEQGGSETQYF.

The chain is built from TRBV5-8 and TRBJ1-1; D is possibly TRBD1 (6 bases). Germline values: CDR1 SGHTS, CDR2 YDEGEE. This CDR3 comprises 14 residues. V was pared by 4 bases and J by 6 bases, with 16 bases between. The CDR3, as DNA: TGTGCCAGCAGCGGGGTCACAGGGTTGGCTGAAGCTTTCTTT. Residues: CASSGVTGLAEAFF.

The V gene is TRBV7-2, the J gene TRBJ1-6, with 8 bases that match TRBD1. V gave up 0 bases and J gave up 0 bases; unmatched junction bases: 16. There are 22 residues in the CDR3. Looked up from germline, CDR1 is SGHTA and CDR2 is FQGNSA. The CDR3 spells CASSLALTGQDSTGSYNSPLHF. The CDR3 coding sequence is TGTGCCAGCAGCTTAGCGCTAACGGGACAGGACTCCACGGGCTCCTATAATTCACCCCTCCACTTT.